The present TCR beta chain was sequenced within a study of T cell responses to AZD1222 COVID-19 vaccine. The ends were cut back, 2 bases at V and 1 base at J, with 8 bases in the middle. Germline V gene sequence: CDR1 MDHEN, CDR2 SYDVKM. There are 14 residues in the CDR3. Sequencing used immunoSEQ multiplex PCR; TCRdb keeps in-frame clones, though not all of them. The data show 100,000 to 150,000 clones, around 92% seen once. The sample in question was peripheral blood, obtained on day 0 of AZD1222 vaccination. This clonotype was obtained from an adult in good health. The V and J genes are TRBV28 and TRBJ2-5; no reliable D call. The CDR3 region is CASSLNPPQETQYF. CDR3 coding DNA: TGTGCCAGCAGTTTAAATCCCCCCCAAGAGACCCAGTACTTC. The whole variable domain, filled in from reference TRBV28 and TRBJ2-5, reads DVKVTQSSRYLVKRTGEKVFLECVQDMDHENMFWYRQDPGLGLRLIYFSYDVKMKEKGDIPEGYSVSREKKERFSLILESASTNQTSMYLCASSLNPPQETQYFGPGTRLLVL.